Each of the 20 T cell receptor beta chains below was sequenced from the same sample in a study of T cell responses to AZD1222 COVID-19 vaccine. TCRdb keeps only in-frame clones here, not all; method: immunoSEQ multiplex PCR. The table lists roughly 100,000 clones, over 80% of them singletons. The input for sequencing was peripheral blood, taken on day 0 of AZD1222 vaccination. Every receptor here comes from an adult in good health.

This chain connects TRBV9 to TRBJ1-1, with TRBD1 identical over 7 bases. Trimming removed 3 bases from V and 6 bases from J; junction bases left unmatched: 5. Germline V gene data show CDR1 as SGDLS and CDR2 as YYNGEE. This CDR3 comprises 13 residues. In nucleotides, the CDR3 is TGTGCCAGCAGCGAGACAGGGAATGCTGAAGCTTTCTTT. It yields the protein CASSETGNAEAFF.

The sample holds one count of this clone. The chain joins TRBV5-5 to TRBJ1-1; the D is unclear. V was clipped by 3 bases and J by 6 bases, with 9 bases between them. From germline, CDR1 is SGHKS and CDR2 YYEKEE (reference sequence). The CDR3 contains 12 residues. The CDR3 protein is CASSSKDSEAFF. CDR3 nucleotides: TGTGCCAGCAGCTCGAAAGATTCTGAAGCTTTCTTT.

The chain is built from TRBV4-3 and TRBJ1-5; TRBD1 matches 7 bases. The germline gives CDR1 LGHNA, CDR2 YSLEER. V dropped 0 bases and J dropped 5; count of bases not matched to a gene: 13. The CDR3 is 18 residues long. CDR3 coding DNA: TGCGCCAGCAGCCAAGAGGGTTTTGGGCAGGGGGTGTATCAGCCCCAGCATTTT. It yields the protein CASSQEGFGQGVYQPQHF.

This clone has more than one count but fewer than ten. The V call is TRBV12-3 or TRBV12-4, the J call TRBJ1-2; no reliable D call. Deletions cut 6 bases from V and 6 bases from J, with 14 bases between. The length of the CDR3 is 13 residues. CDR3 sequence: CASSERSADGYTF. Written as DNA, the CDR3 is TGTGCCAGCAGCGAGAGGTCTGCTGATGGCTACACCTTC.

The rearrangement links TRBV7-8 to TRBJ2-2; unclear D gene. The CDR3 runs 14 residues. Trimming shortened V by 5 bases and J by 0 bases, and 7 bases separated the two germline ends. Germline CDR1 and CDR2: SGHVS and FQNEAQ. The CDR3 region is CASSRDANTGELFF. For the CDR3, the DNA is TGTGCCAGCAGCCGAGACGCGAACACCGGGGAGCTGTTTTTT.

The chain combines TRBV24-1 with TRBJ1-3; 7 positions agree with TRBD1. The germline V gene has CDR1 KGHDR and CDR2 SFDVKD. The V segment lost 5 bases and the J segment 0 bases; nucleotides outside the gene matches: 15. This CDR3 contains 19 residues. CDR3 sequence: CATSGMVGGQAYSGNTIYF. As DNA, the CDR3 is TGTGCCACCAGTGGGATGGTCGGTGGACAGGCTTACTCTGGAAACACCATATATTTT.

The sample holds a few counts of this clone. The J gene is TRBJ1-2, the V gene TRBV18, with a weak D call TRBD1 (6 bases). V was trimmed by 3 bases and J by 4 bases, leaving 12 bases between them. CDR3 length: 14 residues. Germline V gene lookup returns CDR1 KGHSH and CDR2 LQKENI. CDR3 bases: TGTGCCAGCTCACCGGGACAACCTCGCTATGGCTACACCTTC. This translates into CASSPGQPRYGYTF.

This chain connects TRBV19 to TRBJ2-7, with 7 nucleotides matching TRBD1. CDR1 and CDR2 (germline): LNHDA, SQIVND (reference sequence). This CDR3 is built from 15 residues. J gave up 1 base and V 5 bases, and 8 bases lay outside the gene matches. CDR3 loop: CASSSRTGRSYEQYF. The CDR3 DNA follows: TGTGCCAGTAGTTCGAGGACAGGTAGGTCCTACGAGCAGTACTTC.

The rearrangement links TRBV4-2 to TRBJ2-7, with 7 bases identical to TRBD1. Per the germline V gene, CDR1 is LGHNA and CDR2 is YNFKEQ. V trimming: 3 bases; J trimming: 2 bases; junction bases outside the gene matches: 7. CDR3 length: 15 amino acids. The CDR3 sequence: CASSQNIQGAYEQYF. The CDR3, as DNA: TGTGCCAGCAGCCAGAATATCCAGGGGGCCTACGAGCAGTACTTC.

The V and J genes are TRBV7-2 and TRBJ1-1, with D perhaps TRBD1 (6 bases). The germline V gene has CDR1 SGHTA and CDR2 FQGNSA. V was clipped by 4 bases and J by 1 base, with 16 bases between them. This CDR3 is 16 amino acids long. CDR3 in DNA: TGTGCCAGCAGCTATCCGAGAGGGGGGCAGAACACTGAAGCTTTCTTT. Translating gives CASSYPRGGQNTEAFF.

V gene TRBV6-5 combines with J gene TRBJ1-4, with TRBD1 matching over 7 bases. Trimming removed 4 bases from V and 3 bases from J; junction bases left unmatched: 5. CDR3 length: 15 amino acids. Germline CDR1 and CDR2: MNHEY and SVGAGI. The DNA of the CDR3 is TGTGCCAGCAGTTGGACGGGACAGTCTAATGAAAAACTGTTTTTT. It encodes CASSWTGQSNEKLFF.

The chain carries TRBV7-2 and TRBJ1-1; tentatively, D is TRBD1 (5 bases). Germline V gene lookup returns CDR1 SGHTA and CDR2 FQGNSA. Trimming cost V 5 bases and J 10 bases, with 17 bases left between them. The CDR3 length is 13 residues. Here the CDR3 reads CASSRGVQGGAFF. In nucleotides, the CDR3 is TGTGCCAGCAGCCGCGGGGTGCAGGGTGGAGCTTTCTTT.

The chain carries TRBV4-2 and TRBJ1-5; 10 nucleotides line up with TRBD1. V shed 6 bases, J shed 7 bases, and the junction held 12 bases outside the gene matches. From germline, CDR1 is LGHNA and CDR2 YNFKEQ. The CDR3 runs 16 residues. The CDR3 spells CASSRLTGTGAQPQHF. Here the CDR3 DNA reads TGTGCCAGCAGTAGACTAACCGGGACAGGGGCACAGCCCCAGCATTTT.

The rearrangement links TRBV7-9 to TRBJ1-5; D is unresolved. Germline values: CDR1 SEHNR, CDR2 FQNEAQ (reference sequence). V lost 1 base, J lost 7 bases, and 5 bases lay in between. CDR3 length: 12 amino acids. As DNA, the CDR3 is TGTGCCAGCAGCTTAGAAGGGCAGCCCCAGCATTTT. It specifies CASSLEGQPQHF.

The V gene is TRBV6-5, the J gene TRBJ1-2; no clear D. Germline CDR1 and CDR2: MNHEY and SVGAGI. Trimming shortened V by 5 bases and J by 8 bases, and 9 bases separated the two germline ends. This CDR3 is 11 amino acids long. Written as DNA, the CDR3 is TGTGCCAGCAGTACTACGGGCGGCTACACCTTC. Translation gives CASSTTGGYTF.

The chain carries TRBV15 and TRBJ1-2, with D unclear. V shed 0 bases and J shed 5 bases, with 7 bases lying between them. The CDR3 covers 13 residues. Germline-derived CDR1 and CDR2 are LNHNV and YYDKDF (reference sequence). In DNA form, the CDR3 reads TGTGCCACCAGCAGAGATCGAGGTTATGGCTACACCTTC. Translating it yields CATSRDRGYGYTF. Based on the CDR3 plus reference TRBV15 and TRBJ1-2, the full variable domain is DAMVIQNPRYQVTQFGKPVTLSCSQTLNHNVMYWYQQKSSQAPKLLFHYYDKDFNNEADTPDNFQSRRPNTSFCFLDIRSPGLGDTAMYLCATSRDRGYGYTFGSGTRLTVV.

V is TRBV18 and J is TRBJ1-3; D is undetermined. Trimming took off 3 bases at V and 0 bases at J, with 9 bases between the two ends. The CDR3 has 15 residues. The V gene's germline CDR1 is KGHSH and CDR2 LQKENI. The CDR3 region is CASSPDYSSGNTIYF. Here the CDR3 DNA reads TGTGCCAGCTCACCGGATTATAGCTCTGGAAACACCATATATTTT.

The genes are TRBV27 and TRBJ2-2; D is unclear. Per the germline V gene, CDR1 is MNHEY and CDR2 is SMNVEV (reference sequence). V shed 6 bases and J shed 0 bases, with 8 bases lying between them. The CDR3 sequence is 14 residues long. DNA for the CDR3: TGTGCCAGCAGAAGGGCGGCGAACACCGGGGAGCTGTTTTTT. This sequence encodes CASRRAANTGELFF.

The V call is TRBV11-2, the J call TRBJ1-6; 7 bases match TRBD1. Germline V gene sequence: CDR1 SGHAT, CDR2 FQNNGV. V was clipped by 6 bases and J by 7 bases; unmatched bases: 12. The CDR3 runs 16 residues. The CDR3 DNA is TGTGCCAGCAGATCCCCCGGAAGGACAGGCAATTCACCCCTCCACTTT. It codes for CASRSPGRTGNSPLHF.

The J gene is TRBJ2-1, the V gene TRBV5-1; D gene ambiguous. Looked up from germline, CDR1 is SGHRS and CDR2 is YFSETQ. Deletions cut 4 bases from V and 6 bases from J, with 11 bases between. The CDR3 is made up of 13 amino acids. CDR3 sequence: CASSLTHLNEQFF. The CDR3 nucleotides read TGCGCCAGCAGCCTAACCCACCTCAATGAGCAGTTCTTC. The entire variable domain, with the rest obtained from reference TRBV5-1 and TRBJ2-1, is as follows: KAGVTQTPRYLIKTRGQQVTLSCSPISGHRSVSWYQQTPGQGLQFLFEYFSETQRNKGNFPGRFSGRQFSNSRSEMNVSTLELGDSALYLCASSLTHLNEQFFGPGTRLTVL.